This TCR beta chain emerged from a study of blood T cell repertoires in COVID-19. Turning to the study itself: PBMCs, B-cell-depleted T cells, or T cells were the source of the cDNA or gDNA that made up the material.

In the authors' workflow: For nucleated cells, counts were estimated from reference gene primer amplification. Here immunoSEQ multiplex PCR was the method, and the copy in TCRdb shows in-frame clones only, minus some. Clonal size and the V and J genes are those of that table, whereas D and trimming came from the DNA. The table has some 130,000 clones, 84% seen once. The CDR3 spans 16 residues. The V gene's germline CDR1 is LGHDT and CDR2 YNNKEL (reference sequence). The V and J ends lost 4 bases and 2 bases, in that order; junction bases with no gene match: 2. All enrollees were roughly 18 to 89 years old and from fewer than 30 US areas. The study assigned cohorts using participant-reported clinical history.

Sequencing was performed on PBMCs or T cells enriched from blood (not recorded which). The gene calls are TRBV3-1 (or the pseudogene TRBV3-2) and TRBJ2-5, with TRBD2 matching 15 bases. This clonotype was sampled from a man aged 40-50 years with acute COVID-19. Here the CDR3 DNA reads TGTGCCAGCAGCCTGGGACTAGCGGGGGGACAAGAGACCCAGTACTTC. Translated: CASSLGLAGGQETQYF.